The present T cell receptor (beta chain) was sequenced within a study of OX40 agonist ivuxolimab in advanced cancers. For the study at large: Two cutaneous melanoma patients and one hepatocellular carcinoma patient, three in all, had partial responses. Study-wide points: Nonresponders included some who also had low normalized T-cell clonal expansion.

This clone was counted between two and nine times. Its specificity is not known. Data came from immunoSEQ multiplex PCR; TCRdb stores just in-frame clones and leaves some out. The sample yields approximately 82,000 clones, about 86% seen once. Samples were taken at baseline and on day 1 of cycles 4 and 7. Germline V lookup: CDR1 SGHTA, CDR2 FQGNSA. This CDR3 has 15 residues. Deletions cut 2 bases from V and 5 bases from J, with 10 bases between. The TCR comes from an adult with an advanced solid tumor such as melanoma, head and neck, liver or kidney cancer. The chain employs TRBV7-2 and TRBJ1-6; D possibly corresponds to TRBD1 (6 bases). The material was CD4+ or CD8+ T cells sorted from blood, obtained in a trial of the OX40 agonist ivuxolimab. The CDR3 DNA is TGTGCCAGCAGCTTACCATGGACAGATAATTCACCCCTCCACTTT. This sequence encodes CASSLPWTDNSPLHF.